This note documents a single T cell receptor beta chain sequence. Its specificity is not known. V was pared by 4 bases and J by 8 bases, with 24 bases between. CDR1 is SGDLS, CDR2 YYNGEE, per germline. CDR3 length equals 16 residues. This sample stems from a study of brain T cells in children with intractable seizures. The sequenced cases were selected for having the highest brain T cell transcript signatures. Before surgery, patients took at least one anti-epileptic drug. Study-wide results and caveats: Pre-surgery blood may have been undersampled, hiding some clones. Only CDR3 sequence similarity suggested viral specificity, without known HCMV serostatus.

TCRdb keeps only in-frame clones here, not all; method: immunoSEQ multiplex PCR. The table records about 80,000 clones, approximately 89% of them present only once. V gene TRBV9 combines with J gene TRBJ1-2, with D possibly TRBD1 on 6 matching bases. The sequencing used peripheral blood, collected at surgery. The clonotype originates from a girl aged 2-15 years with Rasmussen encephalitis and intractable seizures. CDR3 amino acids: CASSPGVRVEGYGYTF. For the CDR3, the DNA is TGTGCCAGCAGCCCAGGGGTGAGGGTCGAAGGGTACGGCTACACCTTC.